These 19 T cell receptor beta chains originate from one sample sequenced in a study of CD8+CD57+ T cells in acquired aplastic anemia. Genomic DNA was employed as the template in profiling TCR beta VDJ and CDR3. TCRdb itself ran the reads through MiXCR, one entry per CDR3 protein. Of about half a million distinct CDR3 sequences listed, around 32% are singletons. Sequencing involved patients with CD8+CD57+ cell expansion previously shown by flow cytometry. The sequenced sample consisted of sorted CD4+, CD8+, or CD8+CD57+ T cells (not recorded which) from PBMCs. The receptors were sampled from a human donor with aplastic anemia.

In regard to this clonotype: A much larger clone lies a single base off, so this may be a read error. The chain couples TRBV6-2 or TRBV6-3 to TRBJ2-7, with 9 bases matching TRBD2. The ends lost 10 bases at V and 3 bases at J; junction bases unmatched: 10. The CDR3 length is 14 residues. Germline V gene data show CDR1 as MNHEY and CDR2 as SVGEGT. The CDR3 sequence is CAIRREGLFYEQYF. CDR3 nucleotides: TGTGCCATCCGGCGGGAGGGCTTATTCTACGAGCAGTACTTC.

This clonotype was seen only a few times. CDR3: CASSSLTNEQFF. CDR3 DNA: TGTGCCAGCAGTTCTTTGACCAATGAGCAGTTCTTC. V usage is TRBV7-3 and J usage is TRBJ2-1; no definite D call. The CDR3 runs 12 residues. The V and J ends lost 6 bases and 6 bases respectively, with 9 bases between them. Germline V gene lookup returns CDR1 SGHTA and CDR2 FQGTGA. The full variable domain, completed using reference TRBV7-3 and TRBJ2-1, is GAGVSQTPSNKVTEKGKYVELRCDPISGHTALYWYRQSLGQGPEFLIYFQGTGAADDSGLPNDRFFAVRPEGSVSTLKIQRTERGDSAVYLCASSSLTNEQFFGPGTRLTVL.

This chain joins TRBV3-1 and TRBJ1-4; D gene uncertain. Trimming stripped 4 bases from V and 8 bases from J, with 8 bases between. This CDR3 has 12 residues. CDR1 is LGHDT, CDR2 YNNKEL, per germline (reference sequence). The CDR3 loop reads CASSLAEEKLFF. The CDR3 DNA sequence: TGTGCCAGCAGCCTCGCGGAGGAAAAACTGTTTTTT.

The V and J genes are TRBV13 and TRBJ2-1, with D tentatively TRBD1 or TRBD2 (7 bases each). V lost 3 bases and J 9 bases, leaving 24 bases between the germline ends. Germline V gives CDR1 PRHDT, CDR2 FYEKMQ (reference sequence). This CDR3 has 17 residues. As DNA, the CDR3 is TGTGCCAGCAGCTTGGCCCCCACACAGGGGAGGGATTTTGAGCAGTTCTTC. It encodes CASSLAPTQGRDFEQFF.

The rearrangement joins TRBV12-3 or TRBV12-4 to TRBJ2-7; TRBD1 matches at 8 bases. This CDR3 comprises 14 residues. Trimming cost V 3 bases and J 6 bases; bases outside gene matches: 7. CDR3 sequence (DNA): TGTGCCAGCAGTTTCCCACACAGGGGGTCCGAGCAGTACTTC. Its protein is CASSFPHRGSEQYF.

This chain links TRBV6-4 with TRBJ1-5, with D uncertain. Germline lookup yields CDR1 MRHNA and CDR2 SNTAGT. This CDR3 comprises 13 residues. V lost 1 base and J 7 bases, leaving 8 bases between the germline ends. In DNA, the CDR3 is TGTGCCAGCAGTGACTTTATTGGACAGCCCCAGCATTTT. It translates to CASSDFIGQPQHF.

V is TRBV24-1 and J is TRBJ2-5, with TRBD1 matching over 11 bases. The CDR3 length is 12 residues. J was trimmed by 11 bases and V by 9 bases; bases with no gene match: 7. CDR1 is KGHDR and CDR2 is SFDVKD in the germline V gene. This chain's CDR3 is CATEDRGPEQYF. The CDR3 DNA is TGTGCCACCGAGGACAGGGGGCCAGAGCAGTACTTC.

This rearrangement joins TRBV19 to TRBJ2-7, with a weak D call TRBD2 (5 bases). V was pared by 11 bases and J by 4 bases, with 18 bases between. CDR1 and CDR2 from the germline V gene are LNHDA and SQIVND (reference sequence). The CDR3 has 13 residues. The CDR3 bases are TGTGCCTGGAGTAGAGCGGCCATTTACGAGCAGTACTTC. It is translated as CAWSRAAIYEQYF.

The chain has TRBV7-3 and TRBJ2-2; no firm D call. The CDR3 extends over 15 amino acids. The V gene lost 0 bases and the J gene lost 4 bases, with 9 bases spanning the gap. Germline assignment: CDR1 SGHTA and CDR2 FQGTGA. The CDR3 protein is CASSLTREPTGELFF. The CDR3 coding sequence is TGTGCCAGCAGCTTAACGAGAGAACCCACCGGGGAGCTGTTTTTT.

The table lists this clonotype with many counts. The chain links TRBV24-1 to TRBJ1-1; 7 nucleotides line up with TRBD1. Per the germline V gene, CDR1 is KGHDR and CDR2 is SFDVKD. This CDR3 is built from 11 residues. V dropped 9 bases and J dropped 11; count of bases not matched to a gene: 8. The CDR3 is CATGIGGTAFF. CDR3 DNA sequence: TGTGCCACCGGAATAGGGGGCACGGCTTTCTTT.

This clonotype was recorded many times. V is TRBV14 and J is TRBJ2-7; unclear D gene. CDR1 SGHDN and CDR2 FVKESK come from the germline V gene. The CDR3 is 12 residues long. The V end lost 3 bases, the J end lost 4 bases, and 7 bases lay between the germline ends. The DNA for the CDR3 is TGTGCCAGCAGCCATACAGTTTACGAGCAGTACTTC. This sequence encodes CASSHTVYEQYF.

The V gene is TRBV19, the J gene TRBJ2-1; D not resolved. The CDR3 is made up of 15 amino acids. V lost 2 bases to trimming and J lost 7 bases, with 15 bases between them. Germline loops: CDR1 LNHDA, CDR2 SQIVND (reference sequence). The CDR3 DNA sequence: TGTGCCAGTAGTATATTGGGTGCTCCGTCGAATGAGCAGTTCTTC. This translates into CASSILGAPSNEQFF. The full variable domain, its missing parts supplied by reference TRBV19 and TRBJ2-1, is DGGITQSPKYLFRKEGQNVTLSCEQNLNHDAMYWYRQDPGQGLRLIYYSQIVNDFQKGDIAEGYSVSREKKESFPLTVTSAQKNPTAFYLCASSILGAPSNEQFFGPGTRLTVL.

This clonotype was observed a few times. CDR3 amino acids: CASSFPTGSEAFF. The CDR3 region has the DNA TGTGCCAGCAGCTTCCCCACAGGGTCTGAAGCTTTCTTT. The chain carries TRBV7-3 and TRBJ1-1; D perhaps matches TRBD1 (6 bases). Germline assignment: CDR1 SGHTA and CDR2 FQGTGA. CDR3 length: 13 residues. The germline V and J ends were trimmed by 3 bases and 6 bases, with 11 bases remaining between them.

This clonotype turned up a few times. The genes are TRBV20-1 and TRBJ2-3, with D perhaps matching TRBD1 (7 bases). Trimming took off 3 bases at V and 9 bases at J, with 13 bases between the two ends. Germline V lookup: CDR1 DFQATT, CDR2 SNEGSKA (reference sequence). CDR3 length: 12 amino acids. The CDR3 nucleotides are TGCAGTGCTAGCCCCGGAGGGGGCACGCAGTATTTT. Translation gives CSASPGGGTQYF.

This clonotype was counted ten times or more. V and J are TRBV7-2 and TRBJ1-2, with TRBD1 matching over 7 bases. The trim removed 1 base at V and 4 bases at J, leaving 3 bases unmatched. This CDR3 region has 14 residues. In germline, CDR1 is SGHTA, CDR2 FQGNSA. CDR3 in amino acids: CASSLGTGFYGYTF. CDR3 DNA sequence: TGTGCCAGCAGCTTAGGGACAGGATTCTATGGCTACACCTTC.

J is TRBJ1-5 and V is TRBV10-3; 10 bases are shared with TRBD1. This CDR3 has 16 amino acids. J gave up 6 bases and V 10 bases, and 15 bases lay outside the gene matches. Germline CDR1 reads ENHRY; CDR2 reads SYGVKD. The CDR3 spells CASTSTDRGRFQPQHF. For the CDR3, the DNA is TGTGCCAGCACTTCAACAGACAGGGGGCGGTTTCAGCCCCAGCATTTT.

This clonotype was recorded at least ten times. The V gene is TRBV10-3, the J gene TRBJ1-2; D possibly corresponds to TRBD1 (5 bases). Deletions cut 3 bases from V and 5 bases from J, with 13 bases between. The CDR3 has 14 residues. Germline V gene data show CDR1 as ENHRY and CDR2 as SYGVKD. CDR3 loop: CAISDLGLGYGYTF. The CDR3 region has the DNA TGTGCCATCAGTGACTTGGGGCTTGGTTATGGCTACACCTTC.

On this clonotype: The DNA is left out, because the CDR3 cannot be placed on it with certainty; the CDR3 is given as TCRdb lists it. The chain links TRBV2 to TRBJ1-5; whether TRBD1, the table's D call, matches the DNA was not checked. Termini included, the CDR3 measures 15 amino acids. In germline, CDR1 is SNHLY, CDR2 FYNNEI. The CDR3 loop is CASSTSTGGNQPQHF.

In this sample, this clonotype turned up once. The chain has TRBV19 and TRBJ2-7; 12 bases are a match to TRBD1. This CDR3 region has 16 residues. J was trimmed by 3 bases and V by 6 bases; bases with no gene match: 9. The germline V gene encodes CDR1 LNHDA and CDR2 SQIVND (reference sequence). Here the CDR3 reads CASRGQGAINGYEQYF. The CDR3 bases are TGTGCCAGTAGGGGACAGGGGGCAATAAATGGCTACGAGCAGTACTTC.